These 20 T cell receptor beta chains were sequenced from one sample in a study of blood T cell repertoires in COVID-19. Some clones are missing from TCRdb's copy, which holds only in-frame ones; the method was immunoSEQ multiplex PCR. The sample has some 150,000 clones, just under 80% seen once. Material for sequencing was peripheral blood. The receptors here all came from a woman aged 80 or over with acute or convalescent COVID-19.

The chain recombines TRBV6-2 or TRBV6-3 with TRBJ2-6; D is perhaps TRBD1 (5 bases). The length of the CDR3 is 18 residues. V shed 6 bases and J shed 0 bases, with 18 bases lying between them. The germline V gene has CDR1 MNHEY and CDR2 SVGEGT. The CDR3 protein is CASSFGHWGSSGANVLTF. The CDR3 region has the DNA TGTGCCAGCAGCTTCGGACACTGGGGCTCCTCTGGGGCCAACGTCCTGACTTTC.

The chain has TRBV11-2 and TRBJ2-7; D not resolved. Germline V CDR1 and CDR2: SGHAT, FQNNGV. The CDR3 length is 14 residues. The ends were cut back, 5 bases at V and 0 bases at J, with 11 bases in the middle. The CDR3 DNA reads TGTGCCAGCAGCGCTAGACGTAGCTCCTACGAGCAGTACTTC. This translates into CASSARRSSYEQYF.

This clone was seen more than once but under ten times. The CDR3 reads CASSPQGALTGELFF. The CDR3 DNA reads TGTGCCAGCTCACCACAGGGAGCCTTAACCGGGGAGCTGTTTTTT. The V and J genes are TRBV18 and TRBJ2-2, with a possible D match to TRBD2 (5 bases). V gave up 1 base and J gave up 5 bases, with 11 bases separating them. The CDR3 loop spans 15 amino acids. Per germline, CDR1 KGHSH and CDR2 LQKENI.

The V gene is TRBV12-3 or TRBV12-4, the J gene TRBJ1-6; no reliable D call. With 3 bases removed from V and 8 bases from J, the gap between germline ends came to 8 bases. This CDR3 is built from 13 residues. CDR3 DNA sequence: TGTGCCAGCAGTTTCGATCGGGATTCACCCCTCCACTTT. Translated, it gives CASSFDRDSPLHF.

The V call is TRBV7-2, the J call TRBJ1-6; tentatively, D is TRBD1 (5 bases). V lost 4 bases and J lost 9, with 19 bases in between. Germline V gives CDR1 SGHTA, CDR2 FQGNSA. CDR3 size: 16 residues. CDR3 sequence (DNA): TGTGCCAGCAGCTCGAGAGTGGGGGGGATTGCTTCACCCCTCCACTTT. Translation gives CASSSRVGGIASPLHF.

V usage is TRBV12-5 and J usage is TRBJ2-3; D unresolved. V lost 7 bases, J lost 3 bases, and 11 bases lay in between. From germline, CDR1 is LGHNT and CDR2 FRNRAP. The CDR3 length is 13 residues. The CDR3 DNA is TGTGCTAGTGCCGCTGCTATAACAGATACGCAGTATTTT. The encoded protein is CASAAAITDTQYF.

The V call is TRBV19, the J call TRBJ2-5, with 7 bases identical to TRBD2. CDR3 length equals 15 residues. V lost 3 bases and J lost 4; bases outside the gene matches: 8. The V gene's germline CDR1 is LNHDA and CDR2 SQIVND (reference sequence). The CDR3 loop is CASSIDRGSRETQYF. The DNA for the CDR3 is TGTGCCAGTAGTATTGATCGCGGGAGTAGAGAGACCCAGTACTTC. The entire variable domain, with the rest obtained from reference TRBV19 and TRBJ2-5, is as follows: DGGITQSPKYLFRKEGQNVTLSCEQNLNHDAMYWYRQDPGQGLRLIYYSQIVNDFQKGDIAEGYSVSREKKESFPLTVTSAQKNPTAFYLCASSIDRGSRETQYFGPGTRLLVL.

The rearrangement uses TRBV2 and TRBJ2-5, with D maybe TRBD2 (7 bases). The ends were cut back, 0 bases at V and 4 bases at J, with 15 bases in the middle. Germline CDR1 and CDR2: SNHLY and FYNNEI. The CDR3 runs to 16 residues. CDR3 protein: CASSEALLGGRETQYF. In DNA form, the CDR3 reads TGTGCCAGCAGTGAAGCGCTTCTGGGGGGGCGAGAGACCCAGTACTTC.

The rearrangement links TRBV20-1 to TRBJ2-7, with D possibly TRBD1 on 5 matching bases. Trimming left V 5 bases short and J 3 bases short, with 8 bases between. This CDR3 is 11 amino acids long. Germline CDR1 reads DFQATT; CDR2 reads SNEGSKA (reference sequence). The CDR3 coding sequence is TGCAGTGCTTCAGGGAACTACGAGCAGTACTTC. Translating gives CSASGNYEQYF.

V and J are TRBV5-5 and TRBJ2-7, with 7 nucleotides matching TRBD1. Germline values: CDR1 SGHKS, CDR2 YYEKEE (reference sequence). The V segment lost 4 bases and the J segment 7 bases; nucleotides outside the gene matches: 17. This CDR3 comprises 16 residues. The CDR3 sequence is CASSRSVGTESLEQYF. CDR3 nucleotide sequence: TGTGCCAGCAGCCGATCCGTGGGGACAGAAAGCCTTGAGCAGTACTTC.

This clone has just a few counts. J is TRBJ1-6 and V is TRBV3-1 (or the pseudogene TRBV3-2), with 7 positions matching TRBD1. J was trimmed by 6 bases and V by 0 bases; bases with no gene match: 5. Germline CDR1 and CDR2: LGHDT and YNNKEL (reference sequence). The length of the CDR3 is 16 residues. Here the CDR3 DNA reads TGTGCCAGCAGCCAAGACCGACAGGGAGGTAATTCACCCCTCCACTTT. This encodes CASSQDRQGGNSPLHF.

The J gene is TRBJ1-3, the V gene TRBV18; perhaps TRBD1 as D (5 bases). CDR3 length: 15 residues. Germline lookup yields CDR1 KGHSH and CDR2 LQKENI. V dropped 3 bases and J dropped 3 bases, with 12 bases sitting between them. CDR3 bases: TGTGCCAGCTCACCCGGGGGGATAATTGGAAACACCATATATTTT. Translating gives CASSPGGIIGNTIYF.

CDR3 in amino acids: CSAREARAFF. Here the CDR3 DNA reads TGCAGTGCTAGAGAGGCCCGAGCTTTCTTT. V usage is TRBV20-1 and J usage is TRBJ1-1, with D uncertain. CDR3 size: 10 residues. The ends were cut back, 0 bases at V and 10 bases at J, with 6 bases in the middle. CDR1 is DFQATT, CDR2 SNEGSKA, per germline (reference sequence).

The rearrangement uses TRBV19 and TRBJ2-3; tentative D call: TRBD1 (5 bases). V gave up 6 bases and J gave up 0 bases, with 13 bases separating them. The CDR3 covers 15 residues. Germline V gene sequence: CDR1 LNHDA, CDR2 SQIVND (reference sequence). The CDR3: CASSYRLESTDTQYF. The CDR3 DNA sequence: TGTGCCAGTAGCTACAGGCTTGAAAGCACAGATACGCAGTATTTT.

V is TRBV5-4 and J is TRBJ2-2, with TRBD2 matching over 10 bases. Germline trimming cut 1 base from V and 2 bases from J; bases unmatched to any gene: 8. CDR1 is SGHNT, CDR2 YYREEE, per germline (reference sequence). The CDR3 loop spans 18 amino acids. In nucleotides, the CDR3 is TGTGCCAGCAGCTTGAAGTTAGCGGGGGGACTCAACACCGGGGAGCTGTTTTTT. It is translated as CASSLKLAGGLNTGELFF. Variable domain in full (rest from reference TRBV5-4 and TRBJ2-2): ETGVTQSPTHLIKTRGQQVTLRCSSQSGHNTVSWYQQALGQGPQFIFQYYREEENGRGNFPPRFSGLQFPNYSSELNVNALELDDSALYLCASSLKLAGGLNTGELFFGEGSRLTVL.

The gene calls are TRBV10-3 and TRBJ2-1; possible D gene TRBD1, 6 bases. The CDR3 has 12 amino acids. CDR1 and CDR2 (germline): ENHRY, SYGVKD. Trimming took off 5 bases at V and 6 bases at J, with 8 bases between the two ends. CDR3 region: CAISRDTNEQFF. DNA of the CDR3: TGTGCCATCAGTCGGGACACCAATGAGCAGTTCTTC.

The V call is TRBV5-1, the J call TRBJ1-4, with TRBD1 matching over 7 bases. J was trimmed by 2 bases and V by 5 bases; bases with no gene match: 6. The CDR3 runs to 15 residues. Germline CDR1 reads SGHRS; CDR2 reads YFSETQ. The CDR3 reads CASSKTGVTNEKLFF. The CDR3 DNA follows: TGCGCCAGCAGTAAAACAGGGGTGACTAATGAAAAACTGTTTTTT. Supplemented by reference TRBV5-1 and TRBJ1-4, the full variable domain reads KAGVTQTPRYLIKTRGQQVTLSCSPISGHRSVSWYQQTPGQGLQFLFEYFSETQRNKGNFPGRFSGRQFSNSRSEMNVSTLELGDSALYLCASSKTGVTNEKLFFGSGTQLSVL.

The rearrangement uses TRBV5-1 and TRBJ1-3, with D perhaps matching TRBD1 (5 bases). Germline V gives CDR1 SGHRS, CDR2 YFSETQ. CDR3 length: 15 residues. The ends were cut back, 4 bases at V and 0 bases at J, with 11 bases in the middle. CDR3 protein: CASSPWGDSGNTIYF. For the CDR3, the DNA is TGCGCCAGCAGCCCGTGGGGCGACTCTGGAAACACCATATATTTT.

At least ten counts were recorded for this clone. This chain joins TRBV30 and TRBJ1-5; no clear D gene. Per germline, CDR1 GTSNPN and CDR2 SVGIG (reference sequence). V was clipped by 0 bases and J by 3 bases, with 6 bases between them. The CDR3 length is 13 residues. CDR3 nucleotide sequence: TGTGCCTGGAGTGTAAACACCAATCAGCCCCAGCATTTT. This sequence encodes CAWSVNTNQPQHF.

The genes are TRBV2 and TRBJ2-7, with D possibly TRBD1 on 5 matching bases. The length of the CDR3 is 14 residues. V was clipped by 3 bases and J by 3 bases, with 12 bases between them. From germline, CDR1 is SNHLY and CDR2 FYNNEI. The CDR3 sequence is CASSEQGVGYEQYF. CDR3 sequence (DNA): TGTGCCAGCAGTGAGCAGGGTGTAGGCTACGAGCAGTACTTC. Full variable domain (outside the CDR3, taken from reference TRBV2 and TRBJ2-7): EPEVTQTPSHQVTQMGQEVILRCVPISNHLYFYWYRQILGQKVEFLVSFYNNEISEKSEIFDDQFSVERPDGSNFTLKIRSTKLEDSAMYFCASSEQGVGYEQYFGPGTRLTVT.